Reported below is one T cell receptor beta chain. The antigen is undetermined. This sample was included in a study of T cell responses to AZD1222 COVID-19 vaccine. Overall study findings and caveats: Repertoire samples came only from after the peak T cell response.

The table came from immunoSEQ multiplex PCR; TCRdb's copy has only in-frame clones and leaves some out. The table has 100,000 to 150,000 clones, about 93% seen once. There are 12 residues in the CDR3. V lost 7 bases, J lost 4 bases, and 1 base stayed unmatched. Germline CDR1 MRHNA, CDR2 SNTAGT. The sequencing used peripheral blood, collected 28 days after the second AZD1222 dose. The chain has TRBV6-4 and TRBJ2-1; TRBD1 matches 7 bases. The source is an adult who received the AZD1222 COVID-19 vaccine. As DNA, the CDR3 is TGTGCCAGCAAGGGGGCTTACAATGAGCAGTTCTTC. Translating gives CASKGAYNEQFF.